One T cell receptor (beta chain) is described in this entry. Enrolled through a virtual design, the participants were between roughly 18 and 89 years of age and came from some 25 US areas. Which cohort a participant joined came from the clinical history participants gave. This entry comes from a study of blood T cell repertoires in COVID-19. Background on the study: Material from acute and convalescent COVID-19 was sourced from the United States, Italy and Spain.

Trimming removed 9 bases at V and 2 bases at J, with 14 bases between. CDR1 SGHNT and CDR2 YYREEE come from the germline V gene (reference sequence). This CDR3 comprises 13 residues. Original processing methods: Reference gene primer amplification yielded estimated nucleated cell counts. The method was immunoSEQ multiplex PCR; TCRdb's version includes in-frame clones alone and lacks a portion of them. V, J and clone size are taken as reported in that table, and D and trimming were inferred from the DNA itself. The repertoire holds 200,000 or so clones, with around 89% as singletons. The chain carries TRBV5-4 and TRBJ2-5; the D gene is possibly TRBD2 (6 bases). The sample was PBMCs or T cells enriched from blood (not recorded which). The origin of this receptor is a woman aged 25-40 years who had recovered from COVID-19. The CDR3, as DNA: TGTGCCACCTCAATGGAGGGACAAGAGACCCAGTACTTC. Translated, it gives CATSMEGQETQYF.